Detailed here is one T cell receptor (beta chain). This clone was seen just once. Its specific antigen is unknown. The record has no base qualities; no much larger clone is one base away. The data originate from a study of blood T cell repertoires in COVID-19 (dated by TCRdb to the early 2020s). Broadly, across the study: The collaborator samples originated in the United States, Italy and Spain and spanned the acute and convalescent phases of COVID-19. Where HLA class I and class II types were available, the types were taken from metadata supplied by the sample provider, not from assay-based typing. A freely available public database, intended as a resource for researchers studying the immune response to SARS-CoV-2, is where the repertoires were released. The material from the prospective study consisted of cDNA or gDNA derived from T cells, B-cell-depleted T cells, or PBMCs. The samples were drawn from two sources: the first 160 participants of the ongoing ImmuneRACE study, and 1,000 to 1,500 subjects contributed by 6 global collaborators. Nearly every sample came with metadata listing a de-identified subject ID, COVID-19 status, age in years and sex. The dataset comprised deeply sampled blood TCRbeta repertoires from subjects exposed to, actively infected with, or recovered from COVID-19. The study at large found these results: The amount of clinical and demographic metadata varied by source and participant and was provided uncurated.

The immunoSEQ Assay, a bias-controlled multiplex PCR, was used to amplify TCRbeta CDR3 regions from genomic DNA. The original methods were these. Nucleated cell counts per sample were estimated from amplification of reference gene primers within the assay. To quantify the absolute abundance of each unique TCRbeta CDR3 rearrangement, sequence reads were collapsed and filtered. For each sample, productive Simpson clonality was calculated as the square root of Simpson's diversity index over productive rearrangements. Not all clones reach the TCRdb copy of this immuneACCESS table, which keeps in-frame sequences only. Checked studies attribute under half of the gap to unresolved V genes and leave the rest unexplained. V and J calls and clone size are given by that table; D and trimming were obtained from the DNA. In this sample the table shows approximately 200,000 clones, approximately 80% of which occur a single time. The top ten constitute about 12% of the sample.

The CDR1 and CDR2 encoded by the germline V gene (reference sequence) are SGHAT and FQDESV. Counted from cysteine to phenylalanine, this CDR3 has 15 amino acids. Only CDR3 DNA is held: 45 bases, read in frame from base 1. V is pared back by 1 base and J by 4 bases, with 12 bases lying between the germline termini. Enrolling through a virtual design, the prospective study's participants ranged in age from roughly 18 to 95 years and lived across some 22 United States geographic areas. In the prospective study, cohorts were assigned on the basis of participant-reported clinical history obtained from a screening survey and a study questionnaire. For ImmuneRACE Cohort 3, a participant was defined as recovered based on two consecutive negative NP/OP PCR tests, clearance by a healthcare professional, or resolution of symptoms. Each participant in the prospective study had whole blood, serum and a nasopharyngeal or oropharyngeal swab collected by mobile phlebotomists. Prospective study participants could optionally give additional blood draws and questionnaires over an approximately two-month period. Before DNA extraction, prospective study blood samples were shipped either frozen or at room temperature.

The receptor was derived from a man between 35 and 55 years old who had recovered from COVID-19. The rearranged segments are TRBV11-1 and TRBJ2-3; the D gene is possibly TRBD2, with 5 bases matching. The sample taken for sequencing was PBMCs or T cells enriched from blood (not recorded which). The CDR3 sequence is CASSLGTGRADTQYF. At the DNA level, the sequence is TGTGCCAGCAGCTTAGGTACGGGGAGAGCAGATACGCAGTATTTT.